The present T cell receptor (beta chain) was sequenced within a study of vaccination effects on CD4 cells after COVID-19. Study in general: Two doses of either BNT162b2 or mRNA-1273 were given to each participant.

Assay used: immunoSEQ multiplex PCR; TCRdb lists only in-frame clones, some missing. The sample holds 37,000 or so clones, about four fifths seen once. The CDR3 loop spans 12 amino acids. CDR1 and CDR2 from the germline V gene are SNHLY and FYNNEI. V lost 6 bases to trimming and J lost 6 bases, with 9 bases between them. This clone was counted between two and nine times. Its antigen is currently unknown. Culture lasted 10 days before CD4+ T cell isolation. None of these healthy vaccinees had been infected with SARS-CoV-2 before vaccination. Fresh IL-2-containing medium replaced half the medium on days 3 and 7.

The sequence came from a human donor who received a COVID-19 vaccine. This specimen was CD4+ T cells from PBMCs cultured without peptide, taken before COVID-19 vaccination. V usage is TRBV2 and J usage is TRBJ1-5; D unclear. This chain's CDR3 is CASRADLQPQHF. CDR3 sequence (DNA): TGTGCCAGCAGGGCGGACCTTCAGCCCCAGCATTTT. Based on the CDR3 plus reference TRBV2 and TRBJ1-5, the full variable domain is EPEVTQTPSHQVTQMGQEVILRCVPISNHLYFYWYRQILGQKVEFLVSFYNNEISEKSEIFDDQFSVERPDGSNFTLKIRSTKLEDSAMYFCASRADLQPQHFGDGTRLSIL.